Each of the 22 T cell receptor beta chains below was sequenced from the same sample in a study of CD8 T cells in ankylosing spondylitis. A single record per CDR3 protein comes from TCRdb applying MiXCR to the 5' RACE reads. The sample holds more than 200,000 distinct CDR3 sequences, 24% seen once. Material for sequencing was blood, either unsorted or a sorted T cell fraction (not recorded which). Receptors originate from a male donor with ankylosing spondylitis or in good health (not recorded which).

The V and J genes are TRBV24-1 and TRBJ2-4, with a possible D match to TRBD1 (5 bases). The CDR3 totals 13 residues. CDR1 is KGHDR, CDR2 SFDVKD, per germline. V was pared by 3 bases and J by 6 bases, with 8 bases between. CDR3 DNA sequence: TGTGCCACCAGTGATCCCGACAGAAACATTCAGTACTTC. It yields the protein CATSDPDRNIQYF.

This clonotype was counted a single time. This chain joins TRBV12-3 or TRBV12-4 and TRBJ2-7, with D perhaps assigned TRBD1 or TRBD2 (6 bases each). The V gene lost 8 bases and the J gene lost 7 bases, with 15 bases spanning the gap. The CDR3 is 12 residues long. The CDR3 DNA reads TGTGCCAGCGGAAGGGGGGCGAGGGAGCAGTACTTC. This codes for CASGRGAREQYF.

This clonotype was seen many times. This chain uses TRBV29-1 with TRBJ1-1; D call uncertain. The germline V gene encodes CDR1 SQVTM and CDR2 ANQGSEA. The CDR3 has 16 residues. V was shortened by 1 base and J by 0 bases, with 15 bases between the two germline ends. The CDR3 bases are TGCAGCGTTGAAGTCTATCCCACGGCACTGAACACTGAAGCTTTCTTT. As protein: CSVEVYPTALNTEAFF.

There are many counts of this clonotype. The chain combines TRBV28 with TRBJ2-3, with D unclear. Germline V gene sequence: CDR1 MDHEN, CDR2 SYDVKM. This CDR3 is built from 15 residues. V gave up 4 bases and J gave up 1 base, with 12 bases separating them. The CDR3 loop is CASSSSGSGTDTQYF. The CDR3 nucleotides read TGTGCCAGCAGTTCGAGTGGGTCCGGCACAGATACGCAGTATTTT.

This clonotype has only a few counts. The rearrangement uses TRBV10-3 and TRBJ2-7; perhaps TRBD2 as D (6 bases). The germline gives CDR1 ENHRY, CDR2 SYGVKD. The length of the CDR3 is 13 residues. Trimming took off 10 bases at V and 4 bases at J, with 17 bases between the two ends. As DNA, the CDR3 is TGTGCCACCAGGACGTCGGGGGAGTACGAGCAGTACTTC. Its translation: CATRTSGEYEQYF.

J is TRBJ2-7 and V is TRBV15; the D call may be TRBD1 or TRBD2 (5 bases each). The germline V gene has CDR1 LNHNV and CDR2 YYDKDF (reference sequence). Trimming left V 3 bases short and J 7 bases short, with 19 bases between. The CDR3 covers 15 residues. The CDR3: CATSSVARGPLEQYF. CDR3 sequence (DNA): TGTGCCACCAGCAGTGTCGCAAGGGGACCCCTGGAGCAGTACTTC.

This CDR3 is CASSWRDGTYEQYF. CDR3 nucleotide sequence: TGCGCCAGCAGCTGGAGGGACGGTACCTACGAGCAGTACTTC. The chain recombines TRBV5-1 with TRBJ2-7; TRBD2 might be the D (6 bases). The CDR3 has 14 residues. CDR1 is SGHRS and CDR2 is YFSETQ in the germline V gene. Trimming took 3 bases from V and 2 from J, leaving 12 bases between them. The full variable domain, its missing parts supplied by reference TRBV5-1 and TRBJ2-7, is KAGVTQTPRYLIKTRGQQVTLSCSPISGHRSVSWYQQTPGQGLQFLFEYFSETQRNKGNFPGRFSGRQFSNSRSEMNVSTLELGDSALYLCASSWRDGTYEQYFGPGTRLTVT.

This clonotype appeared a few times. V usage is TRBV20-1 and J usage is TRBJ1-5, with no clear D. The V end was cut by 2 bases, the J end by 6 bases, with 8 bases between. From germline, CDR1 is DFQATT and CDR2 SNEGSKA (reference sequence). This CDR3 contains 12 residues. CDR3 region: CSARPPLQPQHF. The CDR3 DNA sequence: TGCAGTGCTAGACCCCCACTTCAGCCCCAGCATTTT.

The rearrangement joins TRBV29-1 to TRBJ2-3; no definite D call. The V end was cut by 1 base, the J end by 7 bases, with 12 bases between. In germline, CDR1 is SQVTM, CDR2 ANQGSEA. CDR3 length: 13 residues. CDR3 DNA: TGCAGCGTTGAAGGTAGAGCCCTTAATACGCAGTATTTT. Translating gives CSVEGRALNTQYF.

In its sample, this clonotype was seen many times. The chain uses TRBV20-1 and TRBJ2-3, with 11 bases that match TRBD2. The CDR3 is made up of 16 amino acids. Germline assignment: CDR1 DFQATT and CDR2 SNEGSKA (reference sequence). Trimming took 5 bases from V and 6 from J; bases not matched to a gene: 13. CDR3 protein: CSAHNLAGGLGDTQYF. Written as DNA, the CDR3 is TGCAGTGCTCATAACCTAGCGGGGGGCCTAGGGGATACGCAGTATTTT.

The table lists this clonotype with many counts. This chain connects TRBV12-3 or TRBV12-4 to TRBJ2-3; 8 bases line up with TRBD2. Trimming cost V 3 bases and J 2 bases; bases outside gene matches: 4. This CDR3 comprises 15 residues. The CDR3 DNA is TGTGCCAGCAGTTTCCGGCGGGGGGTCACAGATACGCAGTATTTT. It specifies CASSFRRGVTDTQYF.

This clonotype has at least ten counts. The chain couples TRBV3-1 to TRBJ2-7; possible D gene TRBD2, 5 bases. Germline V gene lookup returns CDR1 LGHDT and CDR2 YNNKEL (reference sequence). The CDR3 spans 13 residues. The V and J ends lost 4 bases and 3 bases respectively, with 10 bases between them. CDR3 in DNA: TGTGCCAGCAGCCTAGGGAGAAACTACGAGCAGTACTTC. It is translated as CASSLGRNYEQYF.

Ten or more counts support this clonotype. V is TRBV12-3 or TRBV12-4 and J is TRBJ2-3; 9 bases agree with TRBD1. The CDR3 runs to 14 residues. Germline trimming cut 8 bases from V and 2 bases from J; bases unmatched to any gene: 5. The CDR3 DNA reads TGTGCCAGCCGCCGGGACAGGGTCACAGATACGCAGTATTTT. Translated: CASRRDRVTDTQYF.

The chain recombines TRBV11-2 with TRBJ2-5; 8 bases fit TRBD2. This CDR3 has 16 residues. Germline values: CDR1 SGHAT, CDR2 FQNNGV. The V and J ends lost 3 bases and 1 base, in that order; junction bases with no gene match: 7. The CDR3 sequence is CASSLWTSRSQETQYF. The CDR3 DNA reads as TGTGCCAGCAGCTTGTGGACTAGCCGTTCCCAAGAGACCCAGTACTTC.

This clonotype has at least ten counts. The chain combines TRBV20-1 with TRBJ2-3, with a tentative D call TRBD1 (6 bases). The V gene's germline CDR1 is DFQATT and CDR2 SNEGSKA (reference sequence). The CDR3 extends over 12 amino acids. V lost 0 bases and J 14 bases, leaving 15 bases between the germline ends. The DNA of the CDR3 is TGCAGTGCTAGAGATACCCGCAGGGGTCGGTATTTT. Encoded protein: CSARDTRRGRYF.

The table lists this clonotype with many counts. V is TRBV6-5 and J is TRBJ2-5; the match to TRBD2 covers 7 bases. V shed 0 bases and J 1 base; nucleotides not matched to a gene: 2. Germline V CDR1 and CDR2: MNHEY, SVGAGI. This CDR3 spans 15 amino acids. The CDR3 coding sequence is TGTGCCAGCAGTTACTCGGGGGGGGGCCAAGAGACCCAGTACTTC. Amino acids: CASSYSGGGQETQYF.

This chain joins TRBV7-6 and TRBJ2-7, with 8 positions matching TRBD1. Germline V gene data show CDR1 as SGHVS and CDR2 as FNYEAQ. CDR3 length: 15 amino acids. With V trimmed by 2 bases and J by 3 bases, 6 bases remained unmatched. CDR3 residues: CASSLTLDRVYEQYF. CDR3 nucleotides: TGTGCCAGCAGCTTAACCCTGGACAGGGTCTACGAGCAGTACTTC.

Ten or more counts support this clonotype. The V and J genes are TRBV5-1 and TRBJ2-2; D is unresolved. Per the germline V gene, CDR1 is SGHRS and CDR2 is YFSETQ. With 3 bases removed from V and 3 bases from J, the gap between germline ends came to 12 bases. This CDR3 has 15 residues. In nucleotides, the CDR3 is TGCGCCAGCAGCTCCCTTGAGATGGACACCGGGGAGCTGTTTTTT. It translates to CASSSLEMDTGELFF.

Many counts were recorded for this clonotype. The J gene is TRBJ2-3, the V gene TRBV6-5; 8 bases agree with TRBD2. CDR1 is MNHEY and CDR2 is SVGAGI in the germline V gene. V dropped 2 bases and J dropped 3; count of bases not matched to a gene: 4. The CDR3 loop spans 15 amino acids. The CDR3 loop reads CASSYRAGGTDTQYF. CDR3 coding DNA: TGTGCCAGCAGTTACCGGGCGGGGGGTACAGATACGCAGTATTTT.

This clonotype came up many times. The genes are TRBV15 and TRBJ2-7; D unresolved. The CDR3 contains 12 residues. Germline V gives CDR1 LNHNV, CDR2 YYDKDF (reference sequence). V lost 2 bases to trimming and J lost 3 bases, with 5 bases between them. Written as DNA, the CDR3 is TGTGCCACCAGCAGACAGAACTACGAGCAGTACTTC. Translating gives CATSRQNYEQYF.

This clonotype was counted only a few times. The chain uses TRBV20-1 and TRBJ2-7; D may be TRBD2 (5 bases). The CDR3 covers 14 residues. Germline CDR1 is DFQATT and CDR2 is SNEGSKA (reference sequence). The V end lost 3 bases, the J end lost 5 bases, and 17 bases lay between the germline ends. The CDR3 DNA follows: TGCAGTGCTAGTGAGGCAGCGGTGGAGCACGAGCAGTACTTC. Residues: CSASEAAVEHEQYF.

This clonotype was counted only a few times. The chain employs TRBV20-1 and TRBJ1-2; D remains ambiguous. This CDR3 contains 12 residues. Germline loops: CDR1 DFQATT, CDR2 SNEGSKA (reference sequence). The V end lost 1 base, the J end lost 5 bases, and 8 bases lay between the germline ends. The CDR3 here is CSARAYEYGYTF. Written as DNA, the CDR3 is TGCAGTGCTAGAGCTTACGAGTATGGCTACACCTTC.